Listed below are T cell receptor beta chains from one sample, sequenced in a study of tumor and adjacent non-tumor tissue in lung cancer. A single record per CDR3 protein comes from TCRdb applying MiXCR to the multiplex PCR reads. Of 50,000 to 60,000 distinct CDR3 sequences listed, 70% to 80% were seen once; the top ten hold around 25%. The sequencing sample was made of distant non-tumor lung tissue. The origin of the receptors is a woman aged 55-70 years with non-small cell lung cancer. Each CDR3 is given with its conserved first and last residue. A D gene is named only where the DNA matches it firmly. Clone size appears in some rows only: once, few, many, or a class for an expanded clone.

cdr3_nt cdr3_aa d_call j_call v_call clone_size
TGTGCCAGCATGCGATCCCTGGAGACCCAGTACTTC CASMRSLETQYF . TRBJ2-5 TRBV12-3/TRBV12-4 many
TGTGGCAGCTCTTTTGAGTGGTTCGAAGGGACCGGGGAGCTGTTTTTT CGSSFEWFEGTGELFF . TRBJ2-2 TRBV6-2/TRBV6-3 .
TGTGCCAGCAGCTTAGATAGTAGCATGAACACTGAAGCTTTCTTT CASSLDSSMNTEAFF . TRBJ1-1 TRBV11-2 many
TGCAGTGCGAATAGTGGCTACTACAATGAGAAGTTCTTC CSANSGYYNEKFF . TRBJ2-1 TRBV20-1 .
TGCGCCAGCAGCCAAGGATTGGGGGGCACAGGGTTGTTTTTT CASSQGLGGTGLFF . TRBJ1-4 TRBV4-3 .
TGTGCCAGCAGCCAACCAGACGATCTAGAAAGAAAGACCCAGTACTTC CASSQPDDLERKTQYF . TRBJ2-5 TRBV4-2 .
TGTGCCAGCAGTCTTCAGGTTTCCAGTAATCAGCCCCAGCATTTT CASSLQVSSNQPQHF . TRBJ1-5 TRBV12-3/TRBV12-4 .
TGTGCCAGCAGGATACTAGCGGGGGGACCAGGTGAGCAGTTCTTC CASRILAGGPGEQFF TRBD2 TRBJ2-1 TRBV5-6 .
TGTGCCGGCAGTTCAGCCGGGACAGGGGCGACAGAAACGCAGCATTTT CAGSSAGTGATETQHF TRBD1 TRBJ1-5 TRBV12-3/TRBV12-4 once
TGTGTCAGCAGATCAGTACAGGGCGCTAGAGAGACCCAGTACTTC CVSRSVQGARETQYF . TRBJ2-5 TRBV28 .
TGCAGTGCTAGACTTAGCGGGGCCCAAGAGACCCAGTACTTC CSARLSGAQETQYF TRBD2 TRBJ2-5 TRBV20-1 many
TGTGCCAGCAGCCCTGGGTGGGGATGGCACTGTGGCTACACCTTC CASSPGWGWHCGYTF . TRBJ1-2 TRBV11-2 few
TGTGTCAGTGGGCGGGGTGGGTCACACGGCCAAGAGACCCAGTACTTC CVSGRGGSHGQETQYF . TRBJ2-5 TRBV6-5 .
TGTGCCAGCAGCGTCACAGCAACTAATGAAAAACTGTTTTTT CASSVTATNEKLFF . TRBJ1-4 TRBV7-8 few
TGTGCCAGCAGCCCCACCGGCACAATGGGCGGGGAGCTCTCTTTT CASSPTGTMGGELSF . TRBJ2-2 TRBV11-3 once
TGTGCCAGCAGCCATAGACAGGAAGGGTACAATGAGCAGTTCTTC CASSHRQEGYNEQFF . TRBJ2-1 TRBV6-2/TRBV6-3 .
TGTGCCAACAGTTTAGGAAACAGGGACATCTACACCTTC CANSLGNRDIYTF . TRBJ1-2 TRBV28 .
TGTGCCAGCAGCCCGACAGACTCCTACGAGCAGTACTTC CASSPTDSYEQYF . TRBJ2-7 TRBV11-2 .
TGCAGTGTTGAAAATAGAGGTGAGCAGTCCTTC CSVENRGEQSF . TRBJ2-1 TRBV29-1 few
TGCAGCGCCGCATGGTTCGGGAGTGAAAAACTGTTTTTT CSAAWFGSEKLFF . TRBJ1-4 TRBV29-1 .
TGTGCCAGGAGTTACTCTGACGGGGTTTACTACGAGCAGTACTTC CARSYSDGVYYEQYF . TRBJ2-7 TRBV6-5 .
TGTGCCAGCAGCCCCCATGGACAGCTTAATTCACCCCTCCTCTTT CASSPHGQLNSPLLF . TRBJ1-6 TRBV4-2 once